A selection of T cell receptor beta chains follows, all from one sample in a study of OX40 agonist ivuxolimab in advanced cancers. Sequenced by immunoSEQ multiplex PCR; TCRdb stores in-frame clones only, minus some. Of 50,000 or so clones listed, 75% to 90% are singletons. Source: CD4+ or CD8+ T cells sorted from blood, taken in a trial of the OX40 agonist ivuxolimab. These receptors were taken from an adult with an advanced solid tumor such as melanoma, head and neck, liver or kidney cancer. CDR3s include the opening cysteine and the closing phenylalanine or tryptophan. D genes are given only for firm matches. Clone size is given for some rows only: seen once, a few or many times, or a class if the clone is expanded.

V	size	J	D	DNA	CDR3
TRBV28	NA	TRBJ1-2	NA	TGTGCGTCCTCGGATTGGGAAGACTATGGCTACACCTTC	CASSDWEDYGYTF
TRBV13	NA	TRBJ1-2	NA	TGTGCCAGCAGCTTCGGCGTAAACTATGGCTACACCTTC	CASSFGVNYGYTF
TRBV4-3	NA	TRBJ2-2	TRBD2	TGCGCCAGCAGCTACTTCCGGGGGGCCGGGGAGCTGTTTTTT	CASSYFRGAGELFF
TRBV28	NA	TRBJ2-2	NA	TGTGCCAGCAGGGGGGTAGAGGAGCTGTTTTTT	CASRGVEELFF
TRBV5-5	NA	TRBJ1-5	NA	TGTGCCAGCGGAAGGGAGGGGGGTCAGCCCCAGCATTTT	CASGREGGQPQHF
TRBV2	once	TRBJ2-2	TRBD2	TGTGCCAGCAGTGAAAATCTAGCGGGGTCTGGCGGGGAGCTGTTTTTT	CASSENLAGSGGELFF
TRBV5-6	NA	TRBJ2-3	NA	TGTGCCAGCAGCGGGATTAGAAGGGGTGATTTGGCAGATACGCAGTATTTT	CASSGIRRGDLADTQYF
TRBV7-8	NA	TRBJ1-3	NA	TGTGCCAGCAGCTCCGGGGGAAGGGGCACCATATATTTT	CASSSGGRGTIYF
TRBV18	NA	TRBJ2-5	NA	TGTGCCAGCTCACCGGGGTTTGCGGAAGAGACCCAGTACTTC	CASSPGFAEETQYF
TRBV5-3	NA	TRBJ1-5	NA	TGTGCCAGAAGCTTAGGTACAGATAATCAGCCCCAGCATTTT	CARSLGTDNQPQHF
TRBV29-1	NA	TRBJ1-1	NA	TGCAGCGTTGGACTGCGGCCCACTGAAGCTTTCTTT	CSVGLRPTEAFF
TRBV4-1	NA	TRBJ1-5	NA	TGCGCCAGCAGCCAAGTAGTGGGAGGTCAGCCCCAGCATTTT	CASSQVVGGQPQHF
TRBV9	NA	TRBJ2-7	TRBD2	TGTGCCAGCAGCGTAGGTGGTAGCGGGGTCTACGAGCAGTACTTC	CASSVGGSGVYEQYF
TRBV5-1	NA	TRBJ2-3	TRBD2	TGCGCCAGCAGCTCGGGACTAGCGGATAGCACAGATACGCAGTATTTT	CASSSGLADSTDTQYF
TRBV2	NA	TRBJ2-1	NA	TGTGCCAGCAGTGAAGATTTGAACTCCCCTTTGAATGAGCAGTTCTTC	CASSEDLNSPLNEQFF
TRBV30	NA	TRBJ1-2	NA	TGTGCCTGGAGTGGGGGGCAAGTACCTAACTATGGCTACACCTTC	CAWSGGQVPNYGYTF
TRBV11-2	NA	TRBJ2-7	NA	TGTGCCAGCAGCTTATGGTACGGGGTAAACACCTACGAGCAGTACTTC	CASSLWYGVNTYEQYF
TRBV4-1	once	TRBJ1-5	NA	TGCGCCAGCAGCCTGGCCGGGGGCGCGGGCAATCAGCCCCAGCATTTT	CASSLAGGAGNQPQHF
TRBV6-4	NA	TRBJ2-3	TRBD1	TGTGCCAGCAGTGACTCCCCAGGGGGCGCAGGCACAGATACGCAGTATTTT	CASSDSPGGAGTDTQYF
TRBV11-3	few	TRBJ1-1	NA	TGTGCCAGCAGCTTCCAAGATGGGACTGAAGCTTTCTTT	CASSFQDGTEAFF
TRBV7-2	NA	TRBJ2-1	TRBD2	TGTGCCAGCAGCTTAGGATCTAGCGGGGCCGAGCAGTTCTTC	CASSLGSSGAEQFF
TRBV7-2	NA	TRBJ1-6	NA	TGTGCCAGCAGCTTAGGGGTCAGTCGTTATAATTCACCCCTCCACTTT	CASSLGVSRYNSPLHF
TRBV4-2	NA	TRBJ1-3	NA	TGTGCCAGCAGCCCAAGATTACGGGGGGACGGAAACACCATATATTTT	CASSPRLRGDGNTIYF
TRBV27	once	TRBJ1-1	NA	TGTGCCAGCAGTTTTTTCAGGGAGGCTGAAGCTTTCTTT	CASSFFREAEAFF
TRBV10-3	NA	TRBJ2-3	NA	TGTGCCATCACCGATGGTCCGGGGGCCCTAGATACGCAGTATTTT	CAITDGPGALDTQYF
TRBV9	NA	TRBJ1-2	TRBD1	TGTGCCAGCAGCGTAGCCGGGACAGGGAGGGACTATGGCTACACCTTC	CASSVAGTGRDYGYTF
TRBV10-2	few	TRBJ1-4	TRBD1	TGCGCCAGCACTTCCGGGACAGAACTGTTTTTT	CASTSGTELFF
TRBV4-3	NA	TRBJ1-5	NA	TGCGCCAGCAGCCAAGATCGGGGCGAGGCTCAGCCCCAGCATTTT	CASSQDRGEAQPQHF
TRBV19	NA	TRBJ1-1	TRBD1	TGTGCCAGTAGCCATAGGCGAGGGACAGGGGGGTCGGACACTGAAGCTTTCTTT	CASSHRRGTGGSDTEAFF
TRBV30	once	TRBJ2-7	NA	TGTGCCTGGAGCCCCACAACCTCCTACGAGCAGTACTTC	CAWSPTTSYEQYF
TRBV20-1	NA	TRBJ2-2	TRBD2	TGCAGTGCTGGGAGGGGCGGGGAGCTGTTTTTT	CSAGRGGELFF
TRBV10-1	NA	TRBJ1-1	NA	TGCGCCAGCAGTGTGCGGGGGGGAAACACTGAAGCTTTCTTT	CASSVRGGNTEAFF
TRBV13	NA	TRBJ2-5	NA	TGTGCCAGCAGCCGGAGGAGGGAGACCCAGTACTTC	CASSRRRETQYF
TRBV6-1	few	TRBJ2-5	NA	TGTGCCAGCAGTGAATGGGTGAACCAAGAGACCCAGTACTTC	CASSEWVNQETQYF
TRBV9	NA	TRBJ2-5	NA	TGTGCCAGCAGCGTAGGTGGGGGCCAAGAGACCCAGTACTTC	CASSVGGGQETQYF
TRBV7-2	NA	TRBJ2-3	NA	TGTGCCAGCAGCCCAGGGGATACGACAGATACGCAGTATTTT	CASSPGDTTDTQYF
TRBV4-2	NA	TRBJ2-1	NA	TGTGCCAGCAGCCAAGATGATAGTGGTGCAAGCTCCTACAATGAGCAGTTCTTC	CASSQDDSGASSYNEQFF
TRBV7-9	NA	TRBJ2-3	TRBD2	TGTGCCAGCAGCCCGCCGACTAGCGGGTTCACAGATACGCAGTATTTT	CASSPPTSGFTDTQYF
TRBV5-1	NA	TRBJ1-1	TRBD1	TGCGCCAGCAGCTTGCGCAGGGGGCAACTTAACACTGAAGCTTTCTTT	CASSLRRGQLNTEAFF
TRBV27	NA	TRBJ1-1	NA	TGTGCCAGCAGTTCCGACAGACTTGAAGCTTTCTTT	CASSSDRLEAFF